This T cell receptor beta chain derives from a study of blood T cell repertoires in COVID-19. Study at large: From T cells, B-cell-depleted T cells, or PBMCs came the material, which was cDNA or gDNA.

V was shortened by 6 bases and J by 3 bases, with 14 bases between the two germline ends. The CDR3 is 15 amino acids. Germline V gives CDR1 MNHEY, CDR2 SVGAGI. Original processing methods: Estimates of nucleated cell counts were drawn from the amplification of reference gene primers. Using immunoSEQ multiplex PCR, the repertoire was profiled, and TCRdb retains in-frame clones only, with some absent. Clone size and V and J calls were adopted from that table, with D and trimming inferred from the DNA. The sample lists 60,000 to 75,000 clones, 65% to 85% occurring once. The sample taken for sequencing was peripheral blood. The rearrangement uses TRBV6-5 and TRBJ2-2, with TRBD2 as a possible D gene (6 bases). The sequence was collected from a human donor in a cohort sampled during active COVID-19. The CDR3 DNA follows: TGTGCCAGCAGAGAGGGACTCCTAGACACCGGGGAGCTGTTTTTT. Translation: CASREGLLDTGELFF.